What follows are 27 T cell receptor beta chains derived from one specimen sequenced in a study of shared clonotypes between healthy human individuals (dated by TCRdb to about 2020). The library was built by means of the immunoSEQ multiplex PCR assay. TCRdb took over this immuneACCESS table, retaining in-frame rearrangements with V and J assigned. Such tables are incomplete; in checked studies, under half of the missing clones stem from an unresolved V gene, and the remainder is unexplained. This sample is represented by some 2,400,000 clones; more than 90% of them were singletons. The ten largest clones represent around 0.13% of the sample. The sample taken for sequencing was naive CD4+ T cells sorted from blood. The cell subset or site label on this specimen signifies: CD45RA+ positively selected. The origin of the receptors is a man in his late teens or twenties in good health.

CDR3 protein: CASSFGRTNTGELFF. CDR3 sequence (DNA): TGTGCCAGCAGCTTCGGCAGGACGAACACCGGGGAGCTGTTTTTT. This rearrangement joins TRBV5-6 to TRBJ2-2, with D uncertain. With 2 bases removed from V and 0 bases from J, the gap between germline ends came to 8 bases. Germline assignment: CDR1 SGHDT and CDR2 YYEEEE. The CDR3 is 15 amino acids. The variable domain in full, completed from reference TRBV5-6 and TRBJ2-2, reads DAGVTQSPTHLIKTRGQQVTLRCSPKSGHDTVSWYQQALGQGPQFIFQYYEEEERQRGNFPDRFSGHQFPNYSSELNVNALLLGDSALYLCASSFGRTNTGELFFGEGSRLTVL.

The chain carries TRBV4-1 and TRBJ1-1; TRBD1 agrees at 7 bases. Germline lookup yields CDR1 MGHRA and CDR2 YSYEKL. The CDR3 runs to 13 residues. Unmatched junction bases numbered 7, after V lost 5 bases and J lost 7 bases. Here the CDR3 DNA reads TGCGCCAGCAGCTCTACAGGGGCGATTGAAGCTTTCTTT. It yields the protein CASSSTGAIEAFF.

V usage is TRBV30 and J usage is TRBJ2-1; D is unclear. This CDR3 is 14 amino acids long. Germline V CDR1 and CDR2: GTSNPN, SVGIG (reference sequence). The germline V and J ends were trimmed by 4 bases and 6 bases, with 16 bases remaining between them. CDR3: CAWTLVRMSNEQFF. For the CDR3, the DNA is TGTGCCTGGACACTCGTAAGGATGTCCAATGAGCAGTTCTTC.

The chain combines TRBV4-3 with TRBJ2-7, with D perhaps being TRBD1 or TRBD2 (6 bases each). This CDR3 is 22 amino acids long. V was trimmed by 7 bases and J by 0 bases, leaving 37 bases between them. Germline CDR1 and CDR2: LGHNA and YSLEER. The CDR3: CASKGGVKRTAPGRRSSYEQYF. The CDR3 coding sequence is TGCGCCAGCAAGGGGGGCGTGAAGCGGACAGCACCAGGACGCCGTAGCTCCTACGAGCAGTACTTC.

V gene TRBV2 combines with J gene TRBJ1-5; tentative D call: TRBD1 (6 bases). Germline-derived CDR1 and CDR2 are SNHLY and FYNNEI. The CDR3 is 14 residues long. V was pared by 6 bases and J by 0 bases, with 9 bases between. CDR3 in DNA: TGTGCCAGCAGCAAGGACAGTAGCAATCAGCCCCAGCATTTT. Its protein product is CASSKDSSNQPQHF.

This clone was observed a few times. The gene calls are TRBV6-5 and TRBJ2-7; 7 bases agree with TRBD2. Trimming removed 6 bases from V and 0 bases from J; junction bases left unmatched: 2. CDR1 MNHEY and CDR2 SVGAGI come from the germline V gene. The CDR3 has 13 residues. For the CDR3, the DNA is TGTGCCAGCAGCGAGCGGGGCTCCTACGAGCAGTACTTC. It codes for CASSERGSYEQYF.

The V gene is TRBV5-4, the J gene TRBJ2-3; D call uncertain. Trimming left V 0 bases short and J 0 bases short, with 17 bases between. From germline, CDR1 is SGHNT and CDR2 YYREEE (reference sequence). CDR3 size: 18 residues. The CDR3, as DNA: TGTGCCAGCAGCTTGGGTTTACGGACGGCTGATAGCACAGATACGCAGTATTTT. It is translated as CASSLGLRTADSTDTQYF. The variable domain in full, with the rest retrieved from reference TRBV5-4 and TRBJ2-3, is ETGVTQSPTHLIKTRGQQVTLRCSSQSGHNTVSWYQQALGQGPQFIFQYYREEENGRGNFPPRFSGLQFPNYSSELNVNALELDDSALYLCASSLGLRTADSTDTQYFGPGTRLTVL.

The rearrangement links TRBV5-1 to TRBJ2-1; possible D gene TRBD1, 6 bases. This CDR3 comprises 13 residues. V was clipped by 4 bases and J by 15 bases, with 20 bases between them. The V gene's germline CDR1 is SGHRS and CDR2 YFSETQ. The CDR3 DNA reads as TGCGCCAGCAGCAGAACTGCAGGGGTAGATAGGTTCTTC. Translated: CASSRTAGVDRFF.

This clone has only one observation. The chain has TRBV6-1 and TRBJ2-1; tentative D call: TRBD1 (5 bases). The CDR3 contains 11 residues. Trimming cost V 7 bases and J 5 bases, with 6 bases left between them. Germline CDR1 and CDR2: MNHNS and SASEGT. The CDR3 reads CASKQDNEQFF. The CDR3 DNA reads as TGTGCCAGCAAACAGGACAATGAGCAGTTCTTC.

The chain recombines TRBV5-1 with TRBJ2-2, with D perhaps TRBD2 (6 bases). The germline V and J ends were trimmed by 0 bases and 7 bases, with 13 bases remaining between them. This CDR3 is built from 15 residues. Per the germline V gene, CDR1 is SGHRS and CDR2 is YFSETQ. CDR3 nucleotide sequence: TGCGCCAGCAGCTTGGGAGCGGGTGCAGACGGGGAGCTGTTTTTT. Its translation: CASSLGAGADGELFF.

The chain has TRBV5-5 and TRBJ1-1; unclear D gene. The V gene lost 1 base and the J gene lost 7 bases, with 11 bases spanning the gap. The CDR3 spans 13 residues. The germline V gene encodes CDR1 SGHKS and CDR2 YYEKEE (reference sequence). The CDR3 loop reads CASSLPSIREAFF. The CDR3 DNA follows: TGTGCCAGCAGCTTGCCCTCGATCCGTGAAGCTTTCTTT.

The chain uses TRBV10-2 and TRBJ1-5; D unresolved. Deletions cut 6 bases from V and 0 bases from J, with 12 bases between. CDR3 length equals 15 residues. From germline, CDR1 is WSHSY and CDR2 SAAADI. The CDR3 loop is CASRAGRISNQPQHF. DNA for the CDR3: TGCGCCAGCAGGGCTGGACGGATTAGCAATCAGCCCCAGCATTTT.

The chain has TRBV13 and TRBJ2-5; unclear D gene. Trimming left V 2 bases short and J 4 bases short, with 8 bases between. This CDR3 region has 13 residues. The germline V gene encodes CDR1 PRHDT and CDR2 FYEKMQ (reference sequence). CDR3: CASSLLATETQYF. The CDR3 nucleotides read TGTGCCAGCAGCTTACTGGCGACAGAGACCCAGTACTTC.

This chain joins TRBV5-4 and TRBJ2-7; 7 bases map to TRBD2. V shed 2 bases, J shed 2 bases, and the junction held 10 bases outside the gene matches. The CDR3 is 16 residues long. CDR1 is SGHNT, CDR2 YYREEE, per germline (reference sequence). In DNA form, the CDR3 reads TGTGCCAGCAGCTTCTGGGAGGGCAGGAGAACCTACGAGCAGTACTTC. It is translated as CASSFWEGRRTYEQYF.

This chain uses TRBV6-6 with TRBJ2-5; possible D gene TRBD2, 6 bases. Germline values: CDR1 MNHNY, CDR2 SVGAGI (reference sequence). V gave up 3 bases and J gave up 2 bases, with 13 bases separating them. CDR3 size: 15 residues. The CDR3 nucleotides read TGTGCCAGCAGTTATGGGACTCGAGGACAAGAGACCCAGTACTTC. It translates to CASSYGTRGQETQYF.

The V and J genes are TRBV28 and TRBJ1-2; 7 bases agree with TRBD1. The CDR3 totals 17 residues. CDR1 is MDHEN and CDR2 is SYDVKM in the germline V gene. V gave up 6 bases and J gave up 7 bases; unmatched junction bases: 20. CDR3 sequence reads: CASSLEAGGGASRGYTF. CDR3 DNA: TGTGCCAGCAGCCTCGAGGCCGGAGGGGGCGCTTCCCGTGGCTACACCTTC.

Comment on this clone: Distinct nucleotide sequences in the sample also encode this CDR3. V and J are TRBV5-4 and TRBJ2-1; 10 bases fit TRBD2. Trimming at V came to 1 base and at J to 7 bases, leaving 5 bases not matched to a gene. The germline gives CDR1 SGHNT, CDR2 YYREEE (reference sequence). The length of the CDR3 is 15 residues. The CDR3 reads CASSLLAGGSNEQFF. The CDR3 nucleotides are TGTGCCAGCAGCTTGTTAGCGGGGGGTAGTAATGAGCAGTTCTTC.

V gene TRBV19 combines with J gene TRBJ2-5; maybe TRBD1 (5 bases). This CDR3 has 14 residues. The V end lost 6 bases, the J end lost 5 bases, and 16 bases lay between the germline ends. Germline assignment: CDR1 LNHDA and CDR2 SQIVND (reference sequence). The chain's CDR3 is CASRGAGPSETQYF. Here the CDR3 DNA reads TGTGCCAGTAGAGGGGCTGGGCCCAGCGAGACCCAGTACTTC.

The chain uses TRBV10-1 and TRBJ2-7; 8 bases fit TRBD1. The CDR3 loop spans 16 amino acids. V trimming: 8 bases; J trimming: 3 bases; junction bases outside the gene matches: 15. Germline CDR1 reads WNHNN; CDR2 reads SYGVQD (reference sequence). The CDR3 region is CASRKTKGQGRYEQYF. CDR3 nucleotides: TGCGCCAGCCGAAAAACCAAAGGACAGGGCCGCTACGAGCAGTACTTC.

The CDR3 loop reads CASSVTTGAAKNIQYF. DNA of the CDR3: TGTGCCAGCAGCGTAACCACAGGGGCGGCCAAAAACATTCAGTACTTC. This chain links TRBV9 with TRBJ2-4; 7 bases agree with TRBD1. J was trimmed by 1 base and V by 1 base; bases with no gene match: 5. This CDR3 region has 16 residues. The germline CDR1 and CDR2 sequences are SGDLS and YYNGEE.

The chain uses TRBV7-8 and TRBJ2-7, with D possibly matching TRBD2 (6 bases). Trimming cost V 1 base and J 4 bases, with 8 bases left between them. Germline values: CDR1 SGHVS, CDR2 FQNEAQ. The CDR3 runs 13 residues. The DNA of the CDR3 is TGTGCCAGCAGCTTAGGGACTACATACGAGCAGTACTTC. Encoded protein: CASSLGTTYEQYF.

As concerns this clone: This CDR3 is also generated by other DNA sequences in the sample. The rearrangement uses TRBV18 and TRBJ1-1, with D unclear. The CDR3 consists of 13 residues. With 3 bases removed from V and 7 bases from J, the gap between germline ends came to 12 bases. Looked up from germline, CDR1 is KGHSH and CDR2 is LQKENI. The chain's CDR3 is CASSPSGFSEAFF. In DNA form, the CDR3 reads TGTGCCAGCTCACCCTCCGGTTTCAGTGAAGCTTTCTTT.

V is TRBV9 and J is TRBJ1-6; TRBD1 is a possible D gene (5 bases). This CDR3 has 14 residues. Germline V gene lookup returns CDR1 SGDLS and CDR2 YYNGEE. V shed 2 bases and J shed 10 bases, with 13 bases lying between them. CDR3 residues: CASSVGEGRSPLHF. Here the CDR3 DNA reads TGTGCCAGCAGCGTCGGGGAGGGGAGGTCACCCCTCCACTTT. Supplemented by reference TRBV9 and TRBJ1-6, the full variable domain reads DSGVTQTPKHLITATGQRVTLRCSPRSGDLSVYWYQQSLDQGLQFLIQYYNGEERAKGNILERFSAQQFPDLHSELNLSSLELGDSALYFCASSVGEGRSPLHFGNGTRLTVT.

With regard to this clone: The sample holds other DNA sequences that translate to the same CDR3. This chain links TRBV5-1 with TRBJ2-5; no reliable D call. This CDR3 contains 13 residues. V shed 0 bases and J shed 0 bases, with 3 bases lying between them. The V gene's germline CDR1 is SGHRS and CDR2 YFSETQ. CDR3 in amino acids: CASSLGDQETQYF. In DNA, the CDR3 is TGCGCCAGCAGCTTGGGCGACCAAGAGACCCAGTACTTC.

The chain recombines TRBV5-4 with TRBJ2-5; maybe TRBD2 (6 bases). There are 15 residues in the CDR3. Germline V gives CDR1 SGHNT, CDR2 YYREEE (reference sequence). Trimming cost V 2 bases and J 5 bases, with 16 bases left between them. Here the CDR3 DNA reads TGTGCCAGCAGCTTAGCGGGCTCACGGGGGGAGACCCAGTACTTC. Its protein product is CASSLAGSRGETQYF.

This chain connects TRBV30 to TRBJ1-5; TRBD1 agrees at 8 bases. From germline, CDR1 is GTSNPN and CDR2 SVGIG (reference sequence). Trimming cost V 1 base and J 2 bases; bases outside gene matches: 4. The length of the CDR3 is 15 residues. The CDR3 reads CAWSAGGQGNQPQHF. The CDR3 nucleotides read TGTGCCTGGAGTGCGGGGGGACAGGGCAATCAGCCCCAGCATTTT.

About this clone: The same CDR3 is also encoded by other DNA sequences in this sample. CDR3 loop: CASSQTDTQYF. CDR3 nucleotides: TGTGCCAGCAGTCAGACTGATACGCAGTATTTT. The rearrangement joins TRBV2 to TRBJ2-3; D remains unclear. Germline V gene data show CDR1 as SNHLY and CDR2 as FYNNEI. This CDR3 contains 11 residues. Between the trimmed V and J ends, which lost 5 bases and 6 bases, there was a span of 6 bases.